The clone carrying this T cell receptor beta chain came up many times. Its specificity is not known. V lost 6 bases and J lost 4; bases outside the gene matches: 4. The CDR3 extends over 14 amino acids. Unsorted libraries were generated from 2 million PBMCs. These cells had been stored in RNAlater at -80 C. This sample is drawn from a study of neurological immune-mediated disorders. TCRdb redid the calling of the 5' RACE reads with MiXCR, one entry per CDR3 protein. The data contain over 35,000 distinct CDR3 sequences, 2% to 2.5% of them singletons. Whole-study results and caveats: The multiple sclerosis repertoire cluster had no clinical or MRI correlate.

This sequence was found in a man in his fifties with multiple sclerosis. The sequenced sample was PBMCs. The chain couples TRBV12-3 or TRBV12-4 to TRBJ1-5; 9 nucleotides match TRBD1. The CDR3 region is CASSPTGGNQPQHF. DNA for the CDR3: TGTGCCAGCAGCCCGACAGGGGGGAATCAGCCCCAGCATTTT.